This T cell receptor (beta chain) stems from a study of blood T cell repertoires in COVID-19. Study context: Two consecutive negative NP/OP PCR tests, clearance, or resolved symptoms defined Cohort 3 recovery. Sites in the United States, Italy and Spain provided acute and convalescent COVID-19 samples.

In germline, CDR1 is SGHNT, CDR2 YYREEE (reference sequence). V was trimmed by 4 bases and J by 1 base, leaving 12 bases between them. There are 15 residues in the CDR3. Clinical history as reported by participants underpinned cohort assignment. In the source study's methods: Cell counts per sample came from amplifying reference gene primers. Measured with immunoSEQ multiplex PCR; TCRdb has only the in-frame clones, and not every one. From that table come the V and J calls and clone size; the DNA was used to work out D and trimming. This sample has 300,000 to 450,000 clones, with approximately 89% found just once.

This clonotype was obtained from a man between 35 and 55 years old in a cohort exposed to, infected with or recovered from COVID-19 (not recorded which). Sequencing was done on a sample of PBMCs or T cells enriched from blood (not recorded which). The chain is built from TRBV5-4 and TRBJ2-1; a possible D gene is TRBD1 (7 bases). In nucleotides, the CDR3 is TGTGCCAGCAGCCCCAGGGGGGTTTCCTACAATGAGCAGTTCTTC. Its protein product is CASSPRGVSYNEQFF.